This paragraph covers one T cell receptor beta chain sequence. Its antigen is currently unknown. Each sample yielded about 9.9 x 10^4 assayed TCR templates. Generated by immunoSEQ multiplex PCR, the TCRdb table keeps only in-frame clones and is missing some. This table holds some 100,000 clones, roughly nine tenths found once. The CDR3 is 13 residues long. V was clipped by 2 bases and J by 4 bases, with 8 bases between them. Germline V lookup: CDR1 SGHVS, CDR2 FNYEAQ. This specimen belongs to a study of siplizumab effects on memory and regulatory T cells. The study's findings and limits: The apparent diversity of naive T cells exceeded that of memory cells, and naive T cells seemed to make a major contribution to the alloresponse. Roughly 75-96% of proliferating CD4+ or CD8+ clones lacked a naive or memory phenotype that could be assigned. Siplizumab conditions gave an average of about 70% Treg-derived mappable alloreactive CD4+ clones, versus around 30% for controls.

The sequencing input was Tregs sorted from blood. V and J are TRBV7-6 and TRBJ1-1, with a possible D match to TRBD1 (6 bases). The sequence came from a human donor in good health. The CDR3 region has the DNA TGTGCCAGCAGCTTAAAGGACAGCACTGAAGCTTTCTTT. Protein sequence: CASSLKDSTEAFF.